These T cell receptor beta chains were read from a single sample in a study of cytomegalovirus exposure and HLA in healthy donors. The assay was immunoSEQ multiplex PCR, and TCRdb's table has in-frame clones only and misses some. The sample carries 20,000 to 25,000 clones, under 98% recorded once. Sequenced sample: PBMCs. The receptors here all came from a man in his thirties or forties in good health and CMV-seropositive. Both conserved end residues are part of each CDR3. D genes are given only for firm matches. Clone sizes are given selectively: once, few, many, or a class where the clone is expanded.

V gene	clone size	J gene	D gene	CDR3 DNA	CDR3 protein
TRBV28	-	TRBJ2-7	-	TGTGCCAGCAGTTTGTGGCAGGGTCACTCCTACGAGCAGTACTTC	CASSLWQGHSYEQYF
TRBV7-2	-	TRBJ2-1	TRBD2	TGTGCCAGCAGTTCCAAAGCGGGAAGGGGTGGCAATGAGCAGTTCTTC	CASSSKAGRGGNEQFF
TRBV5-4	-	TRBJ2-3	-	TGTGCCAGCAGCTCAGCGCGGGGAAACACAGATACGCAGTATTTT	CASSSARGNTDTQYF
TRBV5-1	-	TRBJ2-7	TRBD1	TGCGCCAGCAGCTTGGCCCCATTAGACAGGGGGTACGAGCAGTACTTC	CASSLAPLDRGYEQYF
TRBV7-9	-	TRBJ2-2	TRBD2	TGTGCCAGCAGCCAGGGACTAGCGGGAGGCGTCGGCACCGGGGAGCTGTTTTTT	CASSQGLAGGVGTGELFF
TRBV19	-	TRBJ1-5	-	TGTGCCAGTACACCAACGGGAGGTCAGCCCCAGCATTTT	CASTPTGGQPQHF
TRBV7-9	-	TRBJ1-2	-	TGTGCCAGCAGCCAAGGGGGGGACTATGGCTACACCTTC	CASSQGGDYGYTF
TRBV7-8	-	TRBJ1-5	TRBD1	TGTGCCAGCACCCTTAGTGGGGACAGAGTGGGGGTCGGCAATCAGCCCCAGCATTTT	CASTLSGDRVGVGNQPQHF
TRBV6-6	-	TRBJ2-7	-	TGTGCCAGCAAATCCGACACCTCCTACGAGCAGTACTTC	CASKSDTSYEQYF
TRBV7-3	-	TRBJ2-2	TRBD2	TGTGCCAGCAGCGCCTCGACAGTACTAGCGGGAGGCCCTATCGGGGAGCTGTTTTTT	CASSASTVLAGGPIGELFF
TRBV2	-	TRBJ1-1	-	TGTGCCAGCAGTGACGAGGGGGACACTGAAGCTTTCTTT	CASSDEGDTEAFF
TRBV4-1	-	TRBJ2-1	-	TGCGCCAGCAGCCAAGATAAGAGCTCGCCGAAATACAATGAGCAGTTCTTC	CASSQDKSSPKYNEQFF
TRBV4-1	-	TRBJ2-7	-	TGCGCCAGCAGCAAAGTCTGGATACAGGGCGAGCAGTACTTC	CASSKVWIQGEQYF
TRBV29-1	-	TRBJ2-5	-	TGCAGCGTTGAGGTGGCGGCCCAAGAGACCCAGTACTTC	CSVEVAAQETQYF
TRBV19	-	TRBJ2-7	TRBD2	TGTGCCAGTAGTATAGCGGGAGGAAACTACGAGCAGTACTTC	CASSIAGGNYEQYF
TRBV11-2	-	TRBJ2-7	-	TGTGCCAGCAGCTTAGGCCCTACTGTCTACGAGCAGTACTTC	CASSLGPTVYEQYF
TRBV4-1	-	TRBJ1-1	TRBD1	TGCGCCAGCAGCCAACCGACAGGGAGGAACACTGAAGCTTTCTTT	CASSQPTGRNTEAFF
TRBV27	once	TRBJ2-7	TRBD1	TGTGCCAGCTTCGACCCGGGACAGTCCTACGAGCAGTACTTC	CASFDPGQSYEQYF
TRBV5-6	-	TRBJ2-1	-	TGTGCCAGCAGCTTGTTGCTAGGGGAGGATGAGCAGTTCTTC	CASSLLLGEDEQFF
TRBV6-1	-	TRBJ1-2	-	TGTGCCAGCAGGCGTAGCTATGGCTACACCTTC	CASRRSYGYTF